The 28 T cell receptor beta chains below come from one sample, sequenced in a study of T-cell reconstitution after alpha-beta-depleted transplantation in children. Preparing the TCRbeta library involved the use of unique molecular identifiers. TCRdb analysed the PCR reads with MiXCR anew, one entry per CDR3 protein. The sample includes 250,000 to 350,000 distinct CDR3 sequences, 9.9% of them seen just once. Here the sequenced sample was PBMCs from the stem cell graft donor, taken from the stem cell graft. Receptors originate from a human donor who donated a stem cell graft to a child with SCID.

The V and J genes are TRBV7-9 and TRBJ2-2, with 9 bases aligning to TRBD1. Germline-derived CDR1 and CDR2 are SEHNR and FQNEAQ (reference sequence). The V gene end was trimmed by 4 bases and the J gene end by 7 bases; junction bases not matched to a gene: 7. CDR3 length equals 15 residues. The CDR3 region has the DNA TGTGCCAGCAGCTCGGCTACAGGGGGCTACGGGGAGCTGTTTTTT. Protein: CASSSATGGYGELFF.

The chain is built from TRBV15 and TRBJ1-5, with 9 bases matching TRBD1. With 1 base clipped from V and 7 bases from J, the junction kept 5 bases outside the gene matches. CDR3 length: 15 amino acids. Germline V gene lookup returns CDR1 LNHNV and CDR2 YYDKDF (reference sequence). CDR3 region: CATSRGQGVEQPQHF. The CDR3 DNA sequence: TGTGCCACCAGCAGAGGACAGGGGGTGGAACAGCCCCAGCATTTT.

The chain couples TRBV20-1 to TRBJ2-3, with 9 positions matching TRBD1. J was trimmed by 3 bases and V by 4 bases; bases with no gene match: 2. The CDR3 loop spans 13 amino acids. The germline CDR1 and CDR2 sequences are DFQATT and SNEGSKA (reference sequence). CDR3 sequence reads: CSATGQGTDTQYF. CDR3 coding DNA: TGCAGTGCTACGGGACAGGGAACAGATACGCAGTATTTT.

This clonotype was picked up a small number of times. One base away lies a much larger clone, so this may be a sequencing read error. The chain links TRBV12-3 or TRBV12-4 to TRBJ1-2; 8 bases agree with TRBD1. V lost 5 bases to trimming and J lost 4 bases; unmatched junction nucleotides: 12. The CDR3 spans 16 residues. Written as DNA, the CDR3 is TGTGCCAGCAGTGGGGAGAGGACAGGGTTCCGCTATGGCTACACCTTC. Protein product: CASSGERTGFRYGYTF.

This clonotype was picked up many times. V gene TRBV12-3 or TRBV12-4 combines with J gene TRBJ1-2; possible D gene TRBD1, 6 bases. V lost 5 bases, J lost 0 bases, and 16 bases lay in between. CDR3 size: 16 residues. The CDR3 DNA reads as TGTGCCAGCAGTCAAACAGGGCTCCAACCTAACTATGGCTACACCTTC. Protein: CASSQTGLQPNYGYTF.

V is TRBV12-3 or TRBV12-4 and J is TRBJ2-1; no reliable D call. This CDR3 is 10 amino acids long. Between the trimmed V and J ends, which lost 8 bases and 10 bases, there was a span of 9 bases. CDR3 sequence: CASAAWEQFF. CDR3 coding DNA: TGTGCCAGCGCTGCTTGGGAGCAGTTCTTC.

For the CDR3, the DNA is TGTGCCAGCAGCTTAAAACAGGGTGGGACCGGGGAGCTGTTTTTT. Amino acids: CASSLKQGGTGELFF. The V gene is TRBV7-3, the J gene TRBJ2-2, with TRBD1 as a possible D gene (6 bases). The CDR3 covers 15 residues. V was trimmed by 1 base and J by 5 bases, leaving 11 bases between them. Germline V gene sequence: CDR1 SGHTA, CDR2 FQGTGA.

This clonotype was picked up a small number of times. The V call is TRBV12-3 or TRBV12-4, the J call TRBJ1-1, with D possibly matching TRBD1 (6 bases). This CDR3 comprises 13 residues. With 6 bases removed from V and 5 bases from J, the gap between germline ends came to 13 bases. CDR3 nucleotide sequence: TGTGCCAGCAGGTTCGACAGGACGACTGAAGCTTTCTTT. This gives the protein CASRFDRTTEAFF.

The chain carries TRBV10-3 and TRBJ2-7; D is possibly TRBD2 (5 bases). This CDR3 comprises 17 residues. The V gene lost 0 bases and the J gene lost 3 bases, with 18 bases spanning the gap. Germline CDR1 reads ENHRY; CDR2 reads SYGVKD. The CDR3 sequence: CAISESPPGNGIYEQYF. DNA for the CDR3: TGTGCCATCAGTGAGTCGCCCCCGGGAAACGGGATCTACGAGCAGTACTTC.

This clonotype was seen repeatedly, ten times or more. J is TRBJ2-5 and V is TRBV12-3 or TRBV12-4; unclear D gene. The CDR3 has 14 amino acids. With 3 bases removed from V and 1 base from J, the gap between germline ends came to 9 bases. DNA of the CDR3: TGTGCCAGCAGTTTGGGTCAGCGCCAAGAGACCCAGTACTTC. Protein: CASSLGQRQETQYF.

This chain links TRBV6-5 with TRBJ2-7, with 9 bases matching TRBD1. The CDR3 loop spans 16 amino acids. Germline trimming cut 2 bases from V and 4 bases from J; bases unmatched to any gene: 9. Per germline, CDR1 MNHEY and CDR2 SVGAGI. This chain's CDR3 is CASSYRRQGGLYEQYF. In DNA, the CDR3 is TGTGCCAGCAGTTACAGGAGACAGGGGGGATTGTACGAGCAGTACTTC.

J is TRBJ2-1 and V is TRBV10-3, with TRBD2 matching over 8 bases. V was clipped by 11 bases and J by 0 bases; unmatched bases: 6. CDR3 length: 14 residues. Germline V CDR1 and CDR2: ENHRY, SYGVKD. The CDR3 protein is CAYSSGSSYNEQFF. CDR3 in DNA: TGTGCCTACTCCAGCGGGAGCTCCTACAATGAGCAGTTCTTC.

To note about this clonotype: One end of the junction does not line up with germline, which may come from a read error. In nucleotides, the CDR3 is TGTGCCAGCAGATCCGACAGGGGCGGATTGTATGAGCATTTCTTC. Translating gives CASRSDRGGLYEHFF. The chain employs TRBV11-2 and TRBJ2-1; 8 bases line up with TRBD1. Germline CDR1 reads SGHAT; CDR2 reads FQNNGV. This CDR3 comprises 15 residues.

The chain carries TRBV10-2 and TRBJ2-5; perhaps TRBD2 as D (5 bases). CDR1 is WSHSY, CDR2 SAAADI, per germline. Trimming stripped 6 bases from V and 2 bases from J, with 10 bases between. This CDR3 contains 13 residues. The CDR3 region is CASRLDWQETQYF. CDR3 in DNA: TGCGCCAGCAGGCTGGACTGGCAAGAGACCCAGTACTTC.

The table lists this clonotype with many counts. This sequence joins TRBV6-1 and TRBJ2-2; a weak D match, TRBD1 (5 bases). This CDR3 region has 15 residues. Germline loops: CDR1 MNHNS, CDR2 SASEGT. V lost 6 bases to trimming and J lost 7 bases, with 18 bases between them. CDR3 sequence (DNA): TGTGCCAGCAGCCGGCCGACAGACGATCACGGGGAGCTGTTTTTT. Translation: CASSRPTDDHGELFF.

V is TRBV5-6 and J is TRBJ2-4, with D uncertain. Germline V gives CDR1 SGHDT, CDR2 YYEEEE. Trimming stripped 4 bases from V and 1 base from J, with 12 bases between. The CDR3 extends over 15 amino acids. CDR3 protein: CASSIDLGAKNIQYF. The CDR3 DNA is TGTGCCAGCAGCATCGACCTGGGGGCCAAAAACATTCAGTACTTC. Complete variable domain (other parts from reference TRBV5-6 and TRBJ2-4): DAGVTQSPTHLIKTRGQQVTLRCSPKSGHDTVSWYQQALGQGPQFIFQYYEEEERQRGNFPDRFSGHQFPNYSSELNVNALLLGDSALYLCASSIDLGAKNIQYFGAGTRLSVL.

This clonotype was recorded at least ten times. The chain employs TRBV20-1 and TRBJ2-7; perhaps TRBD1 as D (6 bases). With 3 bases removed from V and 3 bases from J, the gap between germline ends came to 18 bases. Germline-derived CDR1 and CDR2 are DFQATT and SNEGSKA (reference sequence). The CDR3 runs 15 residues. CDR3 amino acids: CSASNLRWGLYEQYF. DNA for the CDR3: TGCAGTGCTAGCAATCTAAGGTGGGGGCTCTACGAGCAGTACTTC.

This clonotype was picked up many times. This rearrangement joins TRBV12-3 or TRBV12-4 to TRBJ1-6; no clear D. The CDR3 contains 12 residues. V was shortened by 5 bases and J by 9 bases, with 8 bases between the two germline ends. The CDR3 sequence: CASSLESSPLHF. The CDR3, as DNA: TGTGCCAGCAGTCTCGAATCTTCACCCCTCCACTTT.

This chain connects TRBV20-1 to TRBJ2-1; 13 nucleotides match TRBD2. Germline V lookup: CDR1 DFQATT, CDR2 SNEGSKA (reference sequence). The CDR3 extends over 15 amino acids. Trimming removed 0 bases from V and 8 bases from J; junction bases left unmatched: 4. In nucleotides, the CDR3 is TGCAGTGCTAGAGAACTAGCGGGGGGGCTTCATGAGCAGTTCTTC. Its translation is CSARELAGGLHEQFF.

This chain links TRBV20-1 with TRBJ2-5; TRBD1 or TRBD2 may be the D gene (5 bases each). Trimming shortened V by 3 bases and J by 5 bases, and 16 bases separated the two germline ends. Germline V gene sequence: CDR1 DFQATT, CDR2 SNEGSKA (reference sequence). The CDR3 length is 14 residues. CDR3 amino acids: CSARDSRDRETQYF. CDR3 sequence (DNA): TGCAGTGCTAGGGACTCTCGGGACCGGGAGACCCAGTACTTC.

This clonotype showed up just a few times. J is TRBJ2-1 and V is TRBV9; 8 bases are a match to TRBD1. Germline assignment: CDR1 SGDLS and CDR2 YYNGEE. The V segment lost 4 bases and the J segment 7 bases; nucleotides outside the gene matches: 16. This CDR3 contains 17 residues. CDR3 sequence reads: CASSPQRTGPQGNEQFF. The CDR3 DNA is TGTGCCAGCAGCCCCCAACGGACAGGGCCTCAAGGGAATGAGCAGTTCTTC.

The genes are TRBV20-1 and TRBJ1-1, with D possibly TRBD1 on 5 matching bases. V gave up 3 bases and J gave up 5 bases, with 10 bases separating them. This CDR3 spans 12 amino acids. CDR1 and CDR2 (germline): DFQATT, SNEGSKA (reference sequence). Written as DNA, the CDR3 is TGCAGTGCTAGGACAGAGGGAACTGAAGCTTTCTTT. It codes for CSARTEGTEAFF.

V gene TRBV29-1 combines with J gene TRBJ2-4, with 7 bases aligning to TRBD1. J lost 4 bases, V lost 6 bases, and 6 bases had no gene match. Germline V gene data show CDR1 as SQVTM and CDR2 as ANQGSEA. The CDR3 consists of 13 residues. CDR3 sequence: CSVTTGDKNIQYF. CDR3 nucleotides: TGCAGCGTAACTACAGGGGATAAAAACATTCAGTACTTC.

This clonotype was found many times. The chain couples TRBV14 to TRBJ2-1; 8 nucleotides align to TRBD2. The CDR3 has 15 residues. J lost 4 bases, V lost 2 bases, and 4 bases had no gene match. The germline CDR1 and CDR2 sequences are SGHDN and FVKESK. The CDR3 coding sequence is TGTGCCAGCAGCCAATTTGCGGGGGGTTACAATGAGCAGTTCTTC. This translates into CASSQFAGGYNEQFF. Full variable domain (rest looked up from reference TRBV14 and TRBJ2-1): EAGVTQFPSHSVIEKGQTVTLRCDPISGHDNLYWYRRVMGKEIKFLLHFVKESKQDESGMPNNRFLAERTGGTYSTLKVQPAELEDSGVYFCASSQFAGGYNEQFFGPGTRLTVL.

V and J are TRBV19 and TRBJ2-1, with D hard to call. The CDR3 has 16 amino acids. The V end was cut by 1 base, the J end by 6 bases, with 16 bases between. CDR1 and CDR2 (germline): LNHDA, SQIVND (reference sequence). The CDR3 DNA follows: TGTGCCAGTAGTATAGTTAACCGGTGGGATGGCAATGAGCAGTTCTTC. The encoded protein is CASSIVNRWDGNEQFF.

This clonotype appeared a few times. The V and J genes are TRBV5-6 and TRBJ2-2; D is unclear. There are 14 residues in the CDR3. Between the trimmed V and J ends, which lost 3 bases and 5 bases, there was a span of 11 bases. Germline V gene sequence: CDR1 SGHDT, CDR2 YYEEEE. The CDR3 sequence is CASSSIPRTGELFF. As DNA, the CDR3 is TGTGCCAGCAGCTCCATTCCGAGGACCGGGGAGCTGTTTTTT.

The CDR3 sequence is CASSFGSVGGEQYF. The DNA for the CDR3 is TGTGCCAGCAGCTTCGGGTCCGTCGGGGGCGAGCAGTACTTC. This sequence joins TRBV7-2 and TRBJ2-7; D is possibly TRBD2 (6 bases). The CDR3 loop spans 14 amino acids. In germline, CDR1 is SGHTA, CDR2 FQGNSA. Trimming took 3 bases from V and 6 from J, leaving 15 bases between them.

V gene TRBV18 combines with J gene TRBJ2-7, with TRBD2 matching over 8 bases. V dropped 3 bases and J dropped 3; count of bases not matched to a gene: 13. The CDR3 spans 17 residues. The germline gives CDR1 KGHSH, CDR2 LQKENI. This CDR3 reads CASSPPPGTSRVYEQYF. The DNA of the CDR3 is TGTGCCAGCTCACCCCCGCCGGGGACTAGTAGAGTCTACGAGCAGTACTTC. Supplemented by reference TRBV18 and TRBJ2-7, the full variable domain reads NAGVMQNPRHLVRRRGQEARLRCSPMKGHSHVYWYRQLPEEGLKFMVYLQKENIIDESGMPKERFSAEFPKEGPSILRIQQVVRGDSAAYFCASSPPPGTSRVYEQYFGPGTRLTVT.